This passage covers 6 T cell receptor beta chains from one sample sequenced in a study of T-cell memory formation after mild COVID-19. MiXCR, applied by TCRdb to the 5' RACE reads, yields one record per CDR3 protein. The sample consists of 300,000 to 400,000 distinct CDR3 sequences, around 21% of them appearing once. Sequencing was carried out using PBMCs or a T cell subset sorted from them (not recorded which). The receptors shown here come from an adult woman who had mild COVID-19 (a few samples of this study predate the infection). Cell type and time point are not known.

This clonotype appeared a few times. V gene TRBV28 combines with J gene TRBJ1-2; unclear D gene. The length of the CDR3 is 16 residues. V lost 3 bases and J lost 3, with 17 bases in between. The germline V gene has CDR1 MDHEN and CDR2 SYDVKM. DNA of the CDR3: TGTGCCAGCAGTTTGGTGCCGCAGGAAGGTTACTATGGCTACACCTTC. Its protein is CASSLVPQEGYYGYTF.

V gene TRBV5-1 combines with J gene TRBJ2-5; D is perhaps TRBD1 (5 bases). Trimming took off 1 base at V and 5 bases at J, with 15 bases between the two ends. CDR1 and CDR2 (germline): SGHRS, YFSETQ. CDR3 length equals 15 residues. CDR3 sequence: CASSLSAGPGETQYF. The CDR3 DNA follows: TGCGCCAGCAGCTTGTCGGCAGGGCCAGGGGAGACCCAGTACTTC. Full variable domain (missing parts from reference TRBV5-1 and TRBJ2-5): KAGVTQTPRYLIKTRGQQVTLSCSPISGHRSVSWYQQTPGQGLQFLFEYFSETQRNKGNFPGRFSGRQFSNSRSEMNVSTLELGDSALYLCASSLSAGPGETQYFGPGTRLLVL.

The chain recombines TRBV6-6 with TRBJ2-7; 10 bases are shared with TRBD1. Germline V gene data show CDR1 as MNHNY and CDR2 as SVGAGI (reference sequence). Losses at the gene ends were 4 bases for V and 6 bases for J; bases not matched to a gene: 9. This CDR3 has 15 amino acids. The CDR3 is CASSFPGTGEIEQYF. In DNA form, the CDR3 reads TGTGCCAGCAGTTTCCCCGGGACAGGGGAAATCGAGCAGTACTTC.

This clonotype was detected many times. V is TRBV7-2 and J is TRBJ2-1; 7 bases are a match to TRBD2. Per the germline V gene, CDR1 is SGHTA and CDR2 is FQGNSA. With 5 bases clipped from V and 4 bases from J, the junction kept 8 bases outside the gene matches. This CDR3 comprises 15 residues. The CDR3 sequence: CASSQGLEAYNEQFF. The CDR3, as DNA: TGTGCCAGCAGCCAAGGACTAGAGGCGTACAATGAGCAGTTCTTC.

A few counts support this clonotype. The chain uses TRBV6-5 and TRBJ1-1; 9 bases are a match to TRBD1. This CDR3 has 16 residues. Germline V gene sequence: CDR1 MNHEY, CDR2 SVGAGI. The junction had 8 bases not matched to a gene; V was cut back by 1 base and J by 5 bases. The CDR3 DNA is TGTGCCAGCAGTTACTTCCCGGGACAGGGAGGGACTGAAGCTTTCTTT. It is translated as CASSYFPGQGGTEAFF.

The J gene is TRBJ2-1, the V gene TRBV19, with TRBD2 identical over 7 bases. This CDR3 spans 13 amino acids. Looked up from germline, CDR1 is LNHDA and CDR2 is SQIVND (reference sequence). V was clipped by 7 bases and J by 6 bases; unmatched bases: 6. In nucleotides, the CDR3 is TGTGCCAGTACCGGGACGGGGGGCAATGAGCAGTTCTTC. Translation gives CASTGTGGNEQFF.